The 21 T cell receptor beta chains below all came from one sample that was sequenced in a study of persistence of HIV-infected CD4 T cells. The libraries were made with immunoSEQ version 4 in survey mode. Clones were sequenced by immunoSEQ multiplex PCR, and TCRdb holds only the in-frame ones, with some missing. The sample shows tens of thousands of clones, about 81% of them seen only once. The stimulus was an HIV-1 Gag 15-mer peptide pool, 1 ug/peptide/mL. Memory cells lacking CD40L and CD69 with high CD45RO were sorted. No antigen has been assigned to these receptors. The starting material was CD4+ T cells sorted from PBMCs after approximately 19-hour stimulation, obtained from a patient who received antiretroviral therapy. These receptors were collected from an adult man with HIV who was CMV-seropositive.

The chain recombines TRBV6-6 with TRBJ2-1, with 10 bases lining up with TRBD2. Germline V gene data show CDR1 as MNHNY and CDR2 as SVGAGI (reference sequence). The CDR3 runs to 16 residues. J was trimmed by 5 bases and V by 7 bases; bases with no gene match: 11. The CDR3 protein is CASIWGGAGGDNEQFF. In DNA form, the CDR3 reads TGTGCCAGCATTTGGGGCGGAGCGGGGGGGGACAATGAGCAGTTCTTC.

This clone was seen only once. The V and J genes are TRBV29-1 and TRBJ2-3; 7 nucleotides match TRBD1. CDR1 SQVTM and CDR2 ANQGSEA come from the germline V gene. Trimming took 8 bases from V and 1 from J; bases not matched to a gene: 9. The CDR3 extends over 14 amino acids. As DNA, the CDR3 is TGCAGCATCAGCAGGGACAGTGGCACAGATACGCAGTATTTT. Residues: CSISRDSGTDTQYF.

This clone was found a few times. The genes are TRBV5-1 and TRBJ1-1; no clear D. This CDR3 has 13 residues. Looked up from germline, CDR1 is SGHRS and CDR2 is YFSETQ. V lost 8 bases to trimming and J lost 4 bases, with 15 bases between them. The CDR3 nucleotides are TGCGCCAGTTTCTCGGGAGAAAGCACTGAAGCTTTCTTT. It is translated as CASFSGESTEAFF.

This clone has a handful of counts. The rearrangement uses TRBV6-6 and TRBJ2-7, with TRBD1 matching over 8 bases. V gave up 3 bases and J gave up 5 bases; unmatched junction bases: 3. Germline V gene data show CDR1 as MNHNY and CDR2 as SVGAGI (reference sequence). The CDR3 spans 13 residues. DNA for the CDR3: TGTGCCAGCAGTTATCAGGGGGCGAACGAGCAGTACTTC. This gives the protein CASSYQGANEQYF.

This clone was seen a handful of times. This chain links TRBV10-1 with TRBJ2-3; 8 nucleotides line up with TRBD1. Germline lookup yields CDR1 WNHNN and CDR2 SYGVQD (reference sequence). V was clipped by 4 bases and J by 3 bases; unmatched bases: 6. The CDR3 covers 15 residues. The CDR3 region is CASSVDRGRTDTQYF. DNA for the CDR3: TGCGCCAGCAGTGTTGACAGGGGTCGTACAGATACGCAGTATTTT.

This chain uses TRBV5-4 with TRBJ2-3; D remains unclear. The V end lost 4 bases, the J end lost 4 bases, and 19 bases lay between the germline ends. The CDR3 runs to 16 residues. Germline V gene sequence: CDR1 SGHNT, CDR2 YYREEE (reference sequence). The CDR3 region has the DNA TGTGCCAGCAGCGCACCTTCGGCATCAACCTCAGATACGCAGTATTTT. This gives the protein CASSAPSASTSDTQYF.

The CDR3 DNA reads TGTGCCATTACGACAGGGATGAACACTGAAGCTTTCTTT. It translates to CAITTGMNTEAFF. The genes are TRBV6-5 and TRBJ1-1; 7 bases fit TRBD1. After removal of 10 bases from V and 0 bases from J, the junction contained 5 bases not matched to a gene. The V gene's germline CDR1 is MNHEY and CDR2 SVGAGI. CDR3 length: 13 residues.

The rearrangement joins TRBV12-3 or TRBV12-4 to TRBJ1-5, with 7 bases fitting TRBD1. The CDR3 sequence is 13 residues long. Losses at the gene ends were 6 bases for V and 6 bases for J; bases not matched to a gene: 5. Here the CDR3 reads CASRRQGSQPQHF. The CDR3 DNA is TGTGCCAGCAGGCGACAGGGAAGTCAGCCCCAGCATTTT.

This chain uses TRBV5-1 with TRBJ1-3; a possible D gene is TRBD1 (6 bases). CDR3 size: 15 residues. CDR1 and CDR2 from the germline V gene are SGHRS and YFSETQ. Trimming left V 7 bases short and J 2 bases short, with 16 bases between. The CDR3 sequence: CASHEPSGAGNTIYF. DNA for the CDR3: TGCGCCAGCCATGAACCTTCAGGGGCTGGAAACACCATATATTTT.

V gene TRBV3-1 (or the pseudogene TRBV3-2) combines with J gene TRBJ1-1; TRBD1 aligns across 7 bases. This CDR3 comprises 15 residues. Germline loops: CDR1 LGHDT, CDR2 YNNKEL (reference sequence). Germline trimming cut 3 bases from V and 5 bases from J; bases unmatched to any gene: 9. The CDR3 loop reads CASSQGDREMTEAFF. CDR3 sequence (DNA): TGTGCCAGCAGCCAGGGCGACAGGGAGATGACTGAAGCTTTCTTT.

The chain joins TRBV27 to TRBJ1-6; weak D call: TRBD1 (5 bases). CDR1 is MNHEY, CDR2 SMNVEV, per germline (reference sequence). CDR3 length equals 14 residues. V was trimmed by 6 bases and J by 9 bases, leaving 15 bases between them. CDR3 in amino acids: CASSPALGGSPLHF. The CDR3 DNA is TGTGCCAGCAGCCCGGCCTTGGGGGGTTCACCCCTCCACTTT.

There are a few counts of this clone. The V gene is TRBV27, the J gene TRBJ1-5; TRBD1 is a possible D gene (5 bases). Trimming removed 2 bases at V and 5 bases at J, with 13 bases between. There are 15 residues in the CDR3. The germline V gene encodes CDR1 MNHEY and CDR2 SMNVEV (reference sequence). The CDR3: CASSLGGLSYQPQHF. The CDR3 DNA is TGTGCCAGCAGTTTAGGGGGTTTGAGCTATCAGCCCCAGCATTTT.

The chain employs TRBV27 and TRBJ1-1, with 7 bases identical to TRBD1. The germline V gene has CDR1 MNHEY and CDR2 SMNVEV (reference sequence). This CDR3 spans 17 amino acids. J gave up 1 base and V 3 bases, and 11 bases lay outside the gene matches. CDR3: CASSFRYRGGGNTEAFF. For the CDR3, the DNA is TGTGCCAGCAGTTTCCGATACAGGGGAGGCGGGAACACTGAAGCTTTCTTT.

This clone occurred a few times. The chain carries TRBV12-5 and TRBJ2-2; the D gene is possibly TRBD2 (6 bases). CDR1 is LGHNT, CDR2 FRNRAP, per germline. The CDR3 extends over 13 amino acids. The V gene lost 1 base and the J gene lost 9 bases, with 9 bases spanning the gap. The CDR3 coding sequence is TGTGCTAGTGGTTTGGCGGGGGAAAGGGAGCTGTTTTTT. This encodes CASGLAGERELFF. Supplemented by reference TRBV12-5 and TRBJ2-2, the full variable domain reads DARVTQTPRHKVTEMGQEVTMRCQPILGHNTVFWYRQTMMQGLELLAYFRNRAPLDDSGMPKDRFSAEMPDATLATLKIQPSEPRDSAVYFCASGLAGERELFFGEGSRLTVL.

This clone occurred once. The V gene is TRBV7-3, the J gene TRBJ1-3; 8 bases match TRBD1. This CDR3 is 18 amino acids long. V was pared by 0 bases and J by 0 bases, with 7 bases of the junction left unmatched. From germline, CDR1 is SGHTA and CDR2 FQGTGA. The CDR3 protein is CASSLTSETGASGNTIYF. CDR3 bases: TGTGCCAGCAGCTTAACGTCTGAGACAGGGGCCTCTGGAAACACCATATATTTT.

The chain uses TRBV19 and TRBJ2-7; 10 nucleotides align to TRBD1. V lost 4 bases, J lost 3 bases, and 9 bases stayed unmatched. Germline values: CDR1 LNHDA, CDR2 SQIVND (reference sequence). The CDR3 sequence is 16 residues long. CDR3 sequence reads: CASSTTGTGVLYEQYF. CDR3 nucleotide sequence: TGTGCCAGTAGTACCACCGGGACAGGGGTCCTCTACGAGCAGTACTTC. The variable domain in full, completed from reference TRBV19 and TRBJ2-7, reads DGGITQSPKYLFRKEGQNVTLSCEQNLNHDAMYWYRQDPGQGLRLIYYSQIVNDFQKGDIAEGYSVSREKKESFPLTVTSAQKNPTAFYLCASSTTGTGVLYEQYFGPGTRLTVT.

The rearrangement joins TRBV6-5 to TRBJ1-2; 7 bases line up with TRBD1. With 11 bases clipped from V and 2 bases from J, the junction kept 8 bases outside the gene matches. Germline CDR1 and CDR2: MNHEY and SVGAGI. CDR3 size: 13 residues. CDR3 residues: CASKEGGNYGYTF. DNA for the CDR3: TGTGCCTCCAAGGAAGGGGGCAACTATGGCTACACCTTC.

V usage is TRBV10-3 and J usage is TRBJ1-2; no reliable D call. Trimming took off 3 bases at V and 0 bases at J, with 8 bases between the two ends. This CDR3 is built from 14 residues. The germline V gene has CDR1 ENHRY and CDR2 SYGVKD. CDR3: CAISDQSTNYGYTF. Here the CDR3 DNA reads TGTGCCATCAGTGATCAATCAACTAACTATGGCTACACCTTC.

This clone was found a few times. The chain is built from TRBV7-3 and TRBJ2-1; the match to TRBD1 covers 8 bases. V shed 4 bases and J 2 bases; nucleotides not matched to a gene: 10. This CDR3 region has 17 residues. Per the germline V gene, CDR1 is SGHTA and CDR2 is FQGTGA. CDR3 protein: CASSSSRGQGTYNEQFF. Here the CDR3 DNA reads TGTGCCAGCAGCTCTTCCCGTGGACAGGGAACCTACAATGAGCAGTTCTTC.

The gene calls are TRBV18 and TRBJ2-7; D might be TRBD1 (6 bases). With 3 bases removed from V and 6 bases from J, the gap between germline ends came to 12 bases. Germline loops: CDR1 KGHSH, CDR2 LQKENI. There are 13 residues in the CDR3. The CDR3 DNA follows: TGTGCCAGCTCACCCCTGACAGGAATCGAGCAGTACTTC. Translating it yields CASSPLTGIEQYF.

The genes are TRBV12-3 or TRBV12-4 and TRBJ1-2, with 10 nucleotides matching TRBD1. The CDR3 is made up of 13 amino acids. After removal of 8 bases from V and 4 bases from J, the junction contained 4 bases not matched to a gene. The CDR3 sequence: CASGTGDAYGYTF. The CDR3 coding sequence is TGTGCCAGCGGGACAGGGGATGCCTATGGCTACACCTTC.